Each of the 6 T cell receptor beta chains below was sequenced from the same sample in a study of vaccination and CD4 T cells after COVID-19. These receptors have no identified antigens. Indicated treatment: approximately 11-day PBMC culture with coronavirus spike peptide pools or control peptides (ViraFEST assay). The collection of CD4+ T cells from the unexposed donor took place before the COVID-19 pandemic (2011-2018). Sequence data for DNA of cultured CD4+ T cells were generated by the Oncomine TCR Beta short-read assay. TCRdb itself ran the PCR reads through MiXCR, one entry per CDR3 protein. Here the sample spans about 9,700 distinct CDR3 sequences, around three fifths being singletons. The sequenced material came from CD4+ T cells from blood, cultured in vitro. All receptors come from a human donor in good health.

V gene TRBV20-1 combines with J gene TRBJ1-1, with D perhaps matching TRBD1 (6 bases). In germline, CDR1 is DFQATT, CDR2 SNEGSKA (reference sequence). V lost 4 bases and J lost 1, with 13 bases in between. This CDR3 region has 14 residues. The CDR3 loop reads CSAKSPGQNTEAFF. The CDR3 region has the DNA TGCAGTGCTAAATCCCCGGGACAGAACACTGAAGCTTTCTTT.

CDR3 region: CAGRGPRENTEAFF. CDR3 bases: TGTGCCGGCCGGGGGCCTCGAGAGAACACTGAAGCTTTCTTT. The rearrangement joins TRBV28 to TRBJ1-1; tentatively, D is TRBD1 (6 bases). Germline V gene sequence: CDR1 MDHEN, CDR2 SYDVKM. Trimming cost V 11 bases and J 1 base, with 17 bases left between them. This CDR3 region has 14 residues.

This clonotype was recorded a few times. In nucleotides, the CDR3 is TGTGCCAGTAGTATCATTCCTGGACAGAGGAACAATCAGCCCCAGCATTTT. It yields the protein CASSIIPGQRNNQPQHF. The chain is built from TRBV19 and TRBJ1-5; a possible D gene is TRBD1 (6 bases). V dropped 3 bases and J dropped 3 bases, with 18 bases sitting between them. The CDR3 spans 17 residues. In germline, CDR1 is LNHDA, CDR2 SQIVND (reference sequence).

The rearrangement joins TRBV7-9 to TRBJ2-2; the D gene is possibly TRBD2 (7 bases). Deletions cut 3 bases from V and 0 bases from J, with 14 bases between. The germline V gene encodes CDR1 SEHNR and CDR2 FQNEAQ (reference sequence). The CDR3 sequence is 17 residues long. The CDR3 loop is CASSFPGGGANTGELFF. The CDR3 DNA reads as TGTGCCAGCAGCTTTCCGGGGGGCGGGGCGAACACCGGGGAGCTGTTTTTT.

The chain employs TRBV6-2 or TRBV6-3 and TRBJ1-1, with 12 positions matching TRBD1. CDR3 length: 16 amino acids. Germline CDR1 is MNHEY and CDR2 is SVGEGT. V gave up 8 bases and J gave up 1 base; unmatched junction bases: 8. The CDR3 nucleotides are TGTGCCAGCCGGTCCCGGGACAGGGGGCAGAACACTGAAGCTTTCTTT. It specifies CASRSRDRGQNTEAFF.

The chain has TRBV6-1 and TRBJ1-6, with D possibly matching TRBD1 (5 bases). The germline gives CDR1 MNHNS, CDR2 SASEGT. CDR3 length: 16 residues. The V and J ends lost 5 bases and 6 bases respectively, with 17 bases between them. The CDR3 nucleotides read TGTGCCAGCAGTCCTGCGCTGGGGCGGCCTAATTCACCCCTCCACTTT. Its translation is CASSPALGRPNSPLHF.